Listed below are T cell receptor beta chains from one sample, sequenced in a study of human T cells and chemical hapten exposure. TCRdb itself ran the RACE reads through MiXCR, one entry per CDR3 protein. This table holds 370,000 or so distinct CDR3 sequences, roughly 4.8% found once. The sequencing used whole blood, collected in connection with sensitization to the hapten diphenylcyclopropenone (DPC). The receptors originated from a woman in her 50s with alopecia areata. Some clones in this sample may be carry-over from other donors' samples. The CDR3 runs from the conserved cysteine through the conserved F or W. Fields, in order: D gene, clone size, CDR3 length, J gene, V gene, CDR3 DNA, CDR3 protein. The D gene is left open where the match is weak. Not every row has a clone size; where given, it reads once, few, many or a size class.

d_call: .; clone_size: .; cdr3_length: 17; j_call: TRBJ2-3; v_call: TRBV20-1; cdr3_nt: TGCAGTGCTAGACTAGAAGGGGATTTTAGACTCACAGATACGCAGTATTTT; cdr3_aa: CSARLEGDFRLTDTQYF
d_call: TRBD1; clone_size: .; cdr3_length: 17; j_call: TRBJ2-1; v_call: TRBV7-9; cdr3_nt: TGTGCCAGCAGCTCCCCCCTGGACAGGGAGATATACAATGAGCAGTTCTTC; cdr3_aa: CASSSPLDREIYNEQFF
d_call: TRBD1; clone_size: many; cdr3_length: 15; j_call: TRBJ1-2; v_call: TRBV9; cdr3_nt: TGTGCCAGCAGCGCCCGCACAGGGGGCGCACATGGCTACACCTTC; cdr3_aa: CASSARTGGAHGYTF
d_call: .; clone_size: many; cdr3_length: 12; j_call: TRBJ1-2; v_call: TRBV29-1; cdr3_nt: TGCAGCGTGGGGGCAGGGTATAATGGCTACACCTTC; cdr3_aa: CSVGAGYNGYTF
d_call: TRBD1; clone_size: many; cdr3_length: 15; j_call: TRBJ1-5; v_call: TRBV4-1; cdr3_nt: TGCGCCAGCAGCCAAGGACAGGGTAGCAATCAGCCCCAGCATTTT; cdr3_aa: CASSQGQGSNQPQHF
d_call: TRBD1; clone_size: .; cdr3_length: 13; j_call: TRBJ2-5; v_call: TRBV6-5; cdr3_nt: TGTGCCAGCAGTACGGGACAGACGGCGACCCAGTACTTC; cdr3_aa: CASSTGQTATQYF
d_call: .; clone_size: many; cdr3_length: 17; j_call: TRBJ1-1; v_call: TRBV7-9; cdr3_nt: TGTGCCAGCAGCCTCAGGGGTCCCCCCTCCATGAACACTGAAGCTTTCTTT; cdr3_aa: CASSLRGPPSMNTEAFF
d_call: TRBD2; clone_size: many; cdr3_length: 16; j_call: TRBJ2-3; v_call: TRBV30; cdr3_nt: TGTGCCTGGAGTGAGGCTAGCGGGAGGGCCGCAGATACGCAGTATTTT; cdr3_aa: CAWSEASGRAADTQYF
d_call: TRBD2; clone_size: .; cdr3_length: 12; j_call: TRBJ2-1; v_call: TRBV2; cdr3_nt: TGTGCCAGCCGACTAGCGGGAAATGAGCAGTTCTTC; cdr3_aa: CASRLAGNEQFF
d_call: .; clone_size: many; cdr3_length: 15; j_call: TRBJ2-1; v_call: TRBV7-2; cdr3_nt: TGTGCCAGCAGCTTAGGCCCCTCGGGGGTTACTGAGCAGTTCTTC; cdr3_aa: CASSLGPSGVTEQFF
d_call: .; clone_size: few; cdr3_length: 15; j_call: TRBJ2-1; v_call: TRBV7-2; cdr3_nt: TGTGCCAGCAGCCCCCTGGGGGGAGTGAGGGGTGAGCAGTTCTTC; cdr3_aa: CASSPLGGVRGEQFF
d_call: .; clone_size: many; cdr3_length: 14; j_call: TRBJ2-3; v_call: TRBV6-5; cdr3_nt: TGTGCCAGCAGTTACCGGTTCGGGGTAGATACGCAGTATTTT; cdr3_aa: CASSYRFGVDTQYF
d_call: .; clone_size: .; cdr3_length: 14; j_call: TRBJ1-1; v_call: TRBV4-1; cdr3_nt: TGCGCCAGCAGCCAAGTGGTAGGTCCCACTGAAGCTTTCTTT; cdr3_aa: CASSQVVGPTEAFF
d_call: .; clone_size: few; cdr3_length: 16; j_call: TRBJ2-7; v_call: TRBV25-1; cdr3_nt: TGTGCCAGCAGTCCCCGGGGCCGGCGGGGAGAAGGCGAGCAGTACTTC; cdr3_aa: CASSPRGRRGEGEQYF
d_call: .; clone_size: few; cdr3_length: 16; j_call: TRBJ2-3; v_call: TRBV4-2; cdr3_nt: TGTGCCAGCAGCCAAGATAGCCCCCAGAGCGGAGATACGCAGTATTTT; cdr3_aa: CASSQDSPQSGDTQYF
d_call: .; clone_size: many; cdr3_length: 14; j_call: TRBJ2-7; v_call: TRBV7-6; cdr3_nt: TGTGCCAGCAGCCCCGTTGGGCAAGGGCACGAGCAGTACTTC; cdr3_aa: CASSPVGQGHEQYF
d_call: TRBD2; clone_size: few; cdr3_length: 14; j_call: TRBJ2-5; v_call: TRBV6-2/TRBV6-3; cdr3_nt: TGTGCCAGCAGACCCAGCGGGAGGGCCGAGACCCAGTACTTC; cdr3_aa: CASRPSGRAETQYF
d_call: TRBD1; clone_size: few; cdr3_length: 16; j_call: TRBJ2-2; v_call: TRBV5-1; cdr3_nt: TGCGCCAGCAGCCTACAGGGGGCGCGAAGCACCGGGGAGCTGTTTTTT; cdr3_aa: CASSLQGARSTGELFF
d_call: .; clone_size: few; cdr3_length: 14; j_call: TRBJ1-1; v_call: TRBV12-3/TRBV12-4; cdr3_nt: TGTGCCAGCATTTTGACGACGGGGAACACTGAAGCTTTCTTT; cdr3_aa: CASILTTGNTEAFF
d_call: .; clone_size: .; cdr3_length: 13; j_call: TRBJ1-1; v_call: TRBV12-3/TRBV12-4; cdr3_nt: TGTGCCAGCACCCCCGGTCGTGGAACTGAAGCTTTCTTT; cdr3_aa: CASTPGRGTEAFF
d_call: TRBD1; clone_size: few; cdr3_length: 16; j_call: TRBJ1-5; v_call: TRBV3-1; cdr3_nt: TGTGCCAGCAGCCAACGAACAGGGGCCCCTAATCAGCCCCAGCATTTT; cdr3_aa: CASSQRTGAPNQPQHF
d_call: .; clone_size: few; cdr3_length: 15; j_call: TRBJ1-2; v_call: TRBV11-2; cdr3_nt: TGTGCCAGCAGCTTAGATCGTCTAGGGAAGTATGGCTACACCTTC; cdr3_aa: CASSLDRLGKYGYTF
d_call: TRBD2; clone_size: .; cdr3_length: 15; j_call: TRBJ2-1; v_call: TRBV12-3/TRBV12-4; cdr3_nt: TGTGCCAGCAGTCTCTCCTCCGGGACTAGGAATGAGCAGTTCTTC; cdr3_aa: CASSLSSGTRNEQFF
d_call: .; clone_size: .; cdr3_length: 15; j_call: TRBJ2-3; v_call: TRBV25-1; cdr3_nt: TGTGCCAGCAGTGAAGTTACGGGGCCAGCAGATACGCAGTATTTT; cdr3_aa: CASSEVTGPADTQYF
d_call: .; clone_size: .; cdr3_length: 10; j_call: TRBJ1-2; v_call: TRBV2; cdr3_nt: TGTGCCAGCAGGTCCGGAGGCTACACCTTC; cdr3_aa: CASRSGGYTF
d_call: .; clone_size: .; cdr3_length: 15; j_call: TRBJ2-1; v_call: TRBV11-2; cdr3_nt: TGTGCCAGCAACGCTGAGGGAGGCCCCTACAATGAGCAGTTCTTC; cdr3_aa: CASNAEGGPYNEQFF
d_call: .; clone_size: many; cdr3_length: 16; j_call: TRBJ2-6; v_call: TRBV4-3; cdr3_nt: TGCGCCAGCAGCCAAGATAGGCCCTCTGGGGCCAACGTCCTGACTTTC; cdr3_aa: CASSQDRPSGANVLTF
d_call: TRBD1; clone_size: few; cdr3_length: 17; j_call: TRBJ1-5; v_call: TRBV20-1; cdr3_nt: TGCAGTGCTAGAGAATGGGGCCGGACAGGAGGGAATCAGCCCCAGCATTTT; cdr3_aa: CSAREWGRTGGNQPQHF
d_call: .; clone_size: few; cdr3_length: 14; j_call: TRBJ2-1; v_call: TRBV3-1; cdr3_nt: TGTGCCAGCAGCCAAGACCGGGGCGTTTTAGGGCAGTTCTTC; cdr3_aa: CASSQDRGVLGQFF
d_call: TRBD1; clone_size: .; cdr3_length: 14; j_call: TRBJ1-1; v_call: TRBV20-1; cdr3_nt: TGCAGTGCAGACGGCCCGACAGGGAACGCTGAAGCTTTCTTT; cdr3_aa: CSADGPTGNAEAFF
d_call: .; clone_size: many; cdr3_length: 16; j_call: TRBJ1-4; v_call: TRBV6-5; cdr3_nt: TGTGCCAGCAGTTACGTCCACAGGGACGGCGATGAAAAACTGTTTTTT; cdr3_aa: CASSYVHRDGDEKLFF
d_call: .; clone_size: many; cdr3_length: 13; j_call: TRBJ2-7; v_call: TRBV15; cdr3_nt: TGTGCCACCAGGGGGGACGGTACGGAGGAGCAGTACTTC; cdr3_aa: CATRGDGTEEQYF
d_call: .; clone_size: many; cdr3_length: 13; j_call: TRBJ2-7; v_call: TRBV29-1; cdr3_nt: TGCAGCGTTGAAGGAGGCGGCCACTACGAGCAGTACTTC; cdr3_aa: CSVEGGGHYEQYF
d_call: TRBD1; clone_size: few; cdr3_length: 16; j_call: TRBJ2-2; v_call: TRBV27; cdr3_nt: TGTGCCAGCAGTCCTCGGACAGGGTCGAACACCGGGGAGCTGTTTTTT; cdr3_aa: CASSPRTGSNTGELFF
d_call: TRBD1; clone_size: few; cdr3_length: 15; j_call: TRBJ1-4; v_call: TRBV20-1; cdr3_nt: TGCAGTGCTAGAGTGACAGGGGCCCGCTACAGCCAACTGTTTTTT; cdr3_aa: CSARVTGARYSQLFF
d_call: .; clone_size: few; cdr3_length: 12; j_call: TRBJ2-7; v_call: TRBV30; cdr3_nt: TGTGCCTGGACCGGGTCGTCCTACGAGCAGTACTTC; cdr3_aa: CAWTGSSYEQYF
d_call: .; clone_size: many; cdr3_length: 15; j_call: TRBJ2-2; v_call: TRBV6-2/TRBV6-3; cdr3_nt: TGTGCCAGCAGTTACCTGGTTAGCGGAACCGGGGAGCTGTTTTTT; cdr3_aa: CASSYLVSGTGELFF
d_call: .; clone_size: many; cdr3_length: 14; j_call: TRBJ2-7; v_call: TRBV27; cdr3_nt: TGTGCCAGCACCCCCCGGGTCCCCCCCTACGAGCAGTACTTC; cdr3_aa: CASTPRVPPYEQYF
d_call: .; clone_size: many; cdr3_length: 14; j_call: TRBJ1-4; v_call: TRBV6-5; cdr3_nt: TGTGCCAGCAGTCTAGGGTTAACTAATGAAAAACTGTTTTTT; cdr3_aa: CASSLGLTNEKLFF
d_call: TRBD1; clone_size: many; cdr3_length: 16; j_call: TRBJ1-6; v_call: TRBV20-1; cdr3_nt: TGCAGTGCTAGAGATGCCGGGACAGGGGATAATTCACCCCTCCACTTT; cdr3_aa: CSARDAGTGDNSPLHF
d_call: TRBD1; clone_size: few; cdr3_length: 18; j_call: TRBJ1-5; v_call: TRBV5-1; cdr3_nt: TGCGCCAGCAGCCCAGGACAGGGGTGGGACCTAGGGAATCAGCCCCAGCATTTT; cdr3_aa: CASSPGQGWDLGNQPQHF
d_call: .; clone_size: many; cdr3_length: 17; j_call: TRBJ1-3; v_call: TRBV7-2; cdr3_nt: TGTGCCAGCACTCCGGTAGGGAGCGCAACCTCTGGAAACACCATATATTTT; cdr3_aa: CASTPVGSATSGNTIYF
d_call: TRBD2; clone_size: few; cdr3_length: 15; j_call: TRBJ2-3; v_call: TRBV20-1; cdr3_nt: TGCAGTGCTAGACCCCTAGCGGGATCGACAGATACGCAGTATTTT; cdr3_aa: CSARPLAGSTDTQYF
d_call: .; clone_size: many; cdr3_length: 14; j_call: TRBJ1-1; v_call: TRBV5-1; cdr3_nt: TGCGCCAGCAGCTTGAATTCATGGAACACTGAAGCTTTCTTT; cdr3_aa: CASSLNSWNTEAFF
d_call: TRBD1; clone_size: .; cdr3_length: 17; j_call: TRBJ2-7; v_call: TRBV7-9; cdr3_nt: TGTGCCAGCAGCTTACCAATGACAGGGGGCGAACGGTACGAGCAGTACTTC; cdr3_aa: CASSLPMTGGERYEQYF
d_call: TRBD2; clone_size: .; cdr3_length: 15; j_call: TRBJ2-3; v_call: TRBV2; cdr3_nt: TGTGCCAGCAGTACTAGCGGGGGGTGGACAGATACGCAGTATTTT; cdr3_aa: CASSTSGGWTDTQYF
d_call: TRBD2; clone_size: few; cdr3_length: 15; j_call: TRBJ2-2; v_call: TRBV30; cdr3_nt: TGTGCCTGGAGTGTGGAGCGGGAGTTAACCGGGGAGCTGTTTTTT; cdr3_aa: CAWSVERELTGELFF
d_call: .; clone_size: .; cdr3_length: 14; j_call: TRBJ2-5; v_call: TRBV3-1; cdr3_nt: TGTGCCAGCAGCCAAAGGCCAGACGGAGAGACCCAGTACTTC; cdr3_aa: CASSQRPDGETQYF
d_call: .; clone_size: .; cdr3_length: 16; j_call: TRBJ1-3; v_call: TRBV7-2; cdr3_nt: TGTGCCAGCAGCTTAGTCGGACTCAACTCTGGAAACACCATATATTTT; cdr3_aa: CASSLVGLNSGNTIYF
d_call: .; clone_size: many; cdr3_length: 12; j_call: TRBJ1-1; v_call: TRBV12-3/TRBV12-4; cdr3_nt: TGTGCCAGCAGGGGAAAGGGAAGTGAAGCTTTCTTT; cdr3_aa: CASRGKGSEAFF
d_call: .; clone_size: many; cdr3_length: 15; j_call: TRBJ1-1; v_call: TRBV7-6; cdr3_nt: TGTGCCAGCAGCTTAGAGGGAGTGGTGTTGACTGAAGCTTTCTTT; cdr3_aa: CASSLEGVVLTEAFF
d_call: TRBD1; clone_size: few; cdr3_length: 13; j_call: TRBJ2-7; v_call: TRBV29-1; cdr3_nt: TGCAGCGTGGAGAGACAGGGATCGTGGGAGCAGTACTTC; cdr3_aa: CSVERQGSWEQYF
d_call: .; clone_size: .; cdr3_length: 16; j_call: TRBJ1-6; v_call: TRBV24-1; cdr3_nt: TGTGGCCGCCAGCTCGCCGTCCGAACCTATAATTCACCCCTCCACTTT; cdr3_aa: CGRQLAVRTYNSPLHF
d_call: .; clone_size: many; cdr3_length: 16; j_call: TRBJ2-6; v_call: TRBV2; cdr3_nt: TGTGCCAGCAGTGAAGGGGCTCGCTCTGGGGCCAACGTCCTGACTTTC; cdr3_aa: CASSEGARSGANVLTF